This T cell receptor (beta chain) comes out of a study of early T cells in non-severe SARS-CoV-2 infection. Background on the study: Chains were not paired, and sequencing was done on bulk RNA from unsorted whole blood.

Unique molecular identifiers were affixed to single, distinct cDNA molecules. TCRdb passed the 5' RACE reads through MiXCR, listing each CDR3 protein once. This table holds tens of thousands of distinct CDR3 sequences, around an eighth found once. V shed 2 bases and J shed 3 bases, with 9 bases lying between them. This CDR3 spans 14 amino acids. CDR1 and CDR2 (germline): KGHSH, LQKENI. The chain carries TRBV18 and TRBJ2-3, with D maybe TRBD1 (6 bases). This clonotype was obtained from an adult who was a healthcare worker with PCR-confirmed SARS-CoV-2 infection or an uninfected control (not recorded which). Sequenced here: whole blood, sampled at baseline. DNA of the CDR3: TGTGCCAGCTCACCAACGACAGGTACAGATACGCAGTATTTT. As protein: CASSPTTGTDTQYF.